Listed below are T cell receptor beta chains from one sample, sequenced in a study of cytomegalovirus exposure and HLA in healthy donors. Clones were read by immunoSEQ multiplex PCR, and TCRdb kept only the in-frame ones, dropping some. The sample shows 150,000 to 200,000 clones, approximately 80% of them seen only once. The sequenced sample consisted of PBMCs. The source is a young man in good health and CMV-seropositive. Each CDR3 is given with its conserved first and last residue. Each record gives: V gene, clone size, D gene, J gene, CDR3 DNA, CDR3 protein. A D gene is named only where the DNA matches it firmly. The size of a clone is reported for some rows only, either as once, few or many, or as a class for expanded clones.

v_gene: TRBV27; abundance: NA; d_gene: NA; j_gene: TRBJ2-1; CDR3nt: TGTGCCAGCAGTGCCTCAGGGGTTGGCAATGAGCAGTTCTTC; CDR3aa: CASSASGVGNEQFF
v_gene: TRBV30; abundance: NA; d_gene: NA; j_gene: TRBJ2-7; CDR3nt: TGTGCCTGTCGAGACGGGTCCTACGAGCAGTACTTC; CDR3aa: CACRDGSYEQYF
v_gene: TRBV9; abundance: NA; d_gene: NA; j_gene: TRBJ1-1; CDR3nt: TGTGCCAGCAGCCCCCAGGGAAACACTGAAGCTTTCTTT; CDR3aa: CASSPQGNTEAFF
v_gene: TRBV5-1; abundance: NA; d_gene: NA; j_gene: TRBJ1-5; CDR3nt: TGCGCCACCCACCTCAGGGTCATCAATCAGCCCCAGCATTTT; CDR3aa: CATHLRVINQPQHF
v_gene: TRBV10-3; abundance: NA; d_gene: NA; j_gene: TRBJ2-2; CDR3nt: TGTGCCATCAGTGAGGCGACGGGGGAGGACGGGGAGCTGTTTTTT; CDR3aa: CAISEATGEDGELFF
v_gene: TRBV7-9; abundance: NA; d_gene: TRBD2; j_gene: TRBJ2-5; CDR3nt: TGTGCCAGCAGCTTACGCGGACTAGCGGTCCAAGAGACCCAGTACTTC; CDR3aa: CASSLRGLAVQETQYF
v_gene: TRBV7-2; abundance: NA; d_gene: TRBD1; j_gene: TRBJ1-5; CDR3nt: TGTGCCAGCAGCTTCGGACAGGGGGCAAGCAATCAGCCCCAGCATTTT; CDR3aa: CASSFGQGASNQPQHF
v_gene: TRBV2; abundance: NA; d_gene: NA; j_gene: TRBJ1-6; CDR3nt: TGTGCCAGCAGGGAGGTCATTGGAAATTCACCCCTCCACTTT; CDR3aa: CASREVIGNSPLHF
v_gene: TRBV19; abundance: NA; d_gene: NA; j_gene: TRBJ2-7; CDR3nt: TGTGCCAGTAGTAAAGACAGGTCATCCTACGAGCAGTACTTC; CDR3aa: CASSKDRSSYEQYF
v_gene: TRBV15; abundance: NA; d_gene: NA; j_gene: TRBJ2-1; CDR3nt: TGTGCCACCAGCAGCGGGAGCTATGAGCAGTTCTTC; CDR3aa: CATSSGSYEQFF
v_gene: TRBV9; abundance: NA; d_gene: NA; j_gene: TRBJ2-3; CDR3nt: TGTGCCAGCAGCGTAGTTTCCTATTCAGATACGCAGTATTTT; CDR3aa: CASSVVSYSDTQYF
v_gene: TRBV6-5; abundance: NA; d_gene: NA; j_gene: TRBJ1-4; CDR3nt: TGTGCCAGCAGGTCCGCTAATGAAAAACTGTTTTTT; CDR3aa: CASRSANEKLFF
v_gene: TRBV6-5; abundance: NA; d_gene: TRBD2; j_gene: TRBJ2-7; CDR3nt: TGTGCCAGCAGCCATACCGCGGGAGGGTCTTACGAGCAGTACTTC; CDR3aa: CASSHTAGGSYEQYF
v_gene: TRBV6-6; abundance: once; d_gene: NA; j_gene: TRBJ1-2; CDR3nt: TGTGCCAGCAGTTACTCCTCAGGGGGCTACACCTTC; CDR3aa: CASSYSSGGYTF
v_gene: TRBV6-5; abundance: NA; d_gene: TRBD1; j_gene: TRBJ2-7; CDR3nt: TGTGCCAGCAACCTCAGGGGGCCTCCGGATCAGCAGTACTTC; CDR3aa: CASNLRGPPDQQYF
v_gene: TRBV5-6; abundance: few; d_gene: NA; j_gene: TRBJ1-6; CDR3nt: TGTGCCAGCAGCTTGGGCACAGGGCGTCGTAGTGCACCCCTCCACTTT; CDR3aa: CASSLGTGRRSAPLHF